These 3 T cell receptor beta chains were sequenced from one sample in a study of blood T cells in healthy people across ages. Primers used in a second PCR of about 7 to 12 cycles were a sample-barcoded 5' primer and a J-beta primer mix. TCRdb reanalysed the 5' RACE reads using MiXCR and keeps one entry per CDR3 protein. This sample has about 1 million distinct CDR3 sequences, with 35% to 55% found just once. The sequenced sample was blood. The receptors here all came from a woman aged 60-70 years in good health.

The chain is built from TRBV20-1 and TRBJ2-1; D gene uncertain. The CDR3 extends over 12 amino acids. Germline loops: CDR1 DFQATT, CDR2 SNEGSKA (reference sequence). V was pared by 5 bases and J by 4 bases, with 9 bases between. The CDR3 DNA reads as TGCAGTGCTGTGGACCTGTACAATGAGCAGTTCTTC. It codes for CSAVDLYNEQFF.

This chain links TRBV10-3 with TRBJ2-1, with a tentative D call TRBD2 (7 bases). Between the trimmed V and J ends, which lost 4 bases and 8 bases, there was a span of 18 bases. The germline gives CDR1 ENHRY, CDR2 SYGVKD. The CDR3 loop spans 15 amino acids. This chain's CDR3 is CAISGMGGASDEQFF. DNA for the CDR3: TGTGCCATCAGTGGCATGGGGGGGGCTAGCGATGAGCAGTTCTTC.

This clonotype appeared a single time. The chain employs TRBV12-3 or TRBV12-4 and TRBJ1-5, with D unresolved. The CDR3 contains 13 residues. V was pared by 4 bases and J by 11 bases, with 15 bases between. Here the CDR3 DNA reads TGTGCCAGCAGTTCCGTTTCCAGGCAGGCCCAGCATTTT. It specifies CASSSVSRQAQHF.